Each of the 15 T cell receptor beta chains below was sequenced from the same sample in a study of cytomegalovirus exposure and HLA in healthy donors. The PCR contained 60 Vbeta and 13 Jbeta primers. The method was immunoSEQ multiplex PCR; TCRdb's version includes in-frame clones alone and lacks a portion of them. The repertoire holds roughly 86,000 clones, approximately 70% seen once, with around 8% in the top ten. Sequencing was carried out using PBMCs. These receptors all come from a man in his fifties or sixties in good health and CMV-seronegative.

This clone was observed a handful of times. The CDR3 nucleotides are TGCGCCAGCAGCTTTGGGGTGGCGACAGGGAACACTGAAGCTTTCTTT. It specifies CASSFGVATGNTEAFF. This chain connects TRBV5-1 to TRBJ1-1, with D tentatively TRBD1 (6 bases). The CDR3 length is 16 residues. The V end lost 2 bases, the J end lost 1 base, and 15 bases lay between the germline ends. Germline values: CDR1 SGHRS, CDR2 YFSETQ.

The CDR3 nucleotides read TGCAGCGTTGAGGGTCGGGAGTCCGGCTATGGCTACACCTTC. Protein product: CSVEGRESGYGYTF. This sequence joins TRBV29-1 and TRBJ1-2; D gene unclear. CDR3 length equals 14 residues. Germline CDR1 and CDR2: SQVTM and ANQGSEA. The germline V and J ends were trimmed by 3 bases and 4 bases, with 15 bases remaining between them.

This clone is a singleton in its sample. The V call is TRBV10-2, the J call TRBJ1-1, with D perhaps matching TRBD1 (5 bases). The CDR3 length is 16 residues. Deletions cut 3 bases from V and 5 bases from J, with 19 bases between. Germline-derived CDR1 and CDR2 are WSHSY and SAAADI. The CDR3, as DNA: TGCGCCAGCAGTGATCTATGGGGACTCGGCTTGACTGAAGCTTTCTTT. It encodes CASSDLWGLGLTEAFF.

This clone was picked up a small number of times. This rearrangement joins TRBV19 to TRBJ2-7, with no clear D. This CDR3 comprises 11 residues. In germline, CDR1 is LNHDA, CDR2 SQIVND (reference sequence). Trimming cost V 5 bases and J 8 bases, with 10 bases left between them. The CDR3 DNA follows: TGTGCCAGTAGTGCCGGCGGAAAGCAGTACTTC. This encodes CASSAGGKQYF.

This clone came up a few times. The V and J genes are TRBV7-2 and TRBJ1-2; maybe TRBD1 (5 bases). Germline-derived CDR1 and CDR2 are SGHTA and FQGNSA. This CDR3 contains 12 residues. Trimming left V 6 bases short and J 6 bases short, with 11 bases between. As DNA, the CDR3 is TGTGCCAGCAGTTCCCTAGGGGATGGCTACACCTTC. Translation gives CASSSLGDGYTF.

The V call is TRBV28, the J call TRBJ2-6, with 10 bases that match TRBD1. After removal of 4 bases from V and 3 bases from J, the junction contained 6 bases not matched to a gene. This CDR3 has 17 residues. The germline V gene encodes CDR1 MDHEN and CDR2 SYDVKM. The CDR3 DNA sequence: TGTGCCAGCAGTTCTGGACAGGGGGTGGGTGGGGCCAACGTCCTGACTTTC. As protein: CASSSGQGVGGANVLTF.

This chain links TRBV28 with TRBJ2-7, with TRBD2 as a possible D gene (6 bases). Trimming pared 8 bases from V and 5 bases from J, leaving 16 bases between. Germline CDR1 and CDR2: MDHEN and SYDVKM. This CDR3 contains 13 residues. The CDR3 sequence: CASSPGGSDEQYF. DNA of the CDR3: TGTGCCAGCTCGCCCGGGGGTAGCGACGAGCAGTACTTC.

This clone was seen only a few times. The chain couples TRBV9 to TRBJ1-1; a possible D gene is TRBD1 (6 bases). Germline CDR1 reads SGDLS; CDR2 reads YYNGEE. V lost 3 bases and J lost 4, with 16 bases in between. The CDR3 contains 15 residues. CDR3 sequence: CASSERGGVGTEAFF. The CDR3, as DNA: TGTGCCAGCAGCGAGAGGGGGGGAGTGGGCACTGAAGCTTTCTTT.

About this clone itself: The junction and the germline gene differ at one end; a read error may be behind it. J is TRBJ2-3 and V is TRBV7-9; D might be TRBD1 (7 bases). The CDR3 totals 15 residues. CDR1 is SEHNR, CDR2 FQNEAQ, per germline (reference sequence). CDR3 protein: CSSSLTLQGRNTQYF. The CDR3 region has the DNA TGTTCCAGCAGCTTAACCCTACAGGGGAGGAATACGCAGTATTTT.

J is TRBJ2-7 and V is TRBV29-1, with 8 bases lining up with TRBD1. The V and J ends lost 6 bases and 1 base, in that order; junction bases with no gene match: 8. The germline V gene encodes CDR1 SQVTM and CDR2 ANQGSEA. This CDR3 comprises 14 residues. CDR3 nucleotides: TGCAGCGTGAAACAGGGGGTCCTTTCCTACGAGCAGTACTTC. It specifies CSVKQGVLSYEQYF.

The chain uses TRBV9 and TRBJ2-2; TRBD2 matches 8 bases. The CDR3 length is 16 residues. Germline lookup yields CDR1 SGDLS and CDR2 YYNGEE. V lost 0 bases and J lost 1; bases outside the gene matches: 2. CDR3 loop: CASSVAGGMNTGELFF. The DNA of the CDR3 is TGTGCCAGCAGCGTAGCGGGAGGGATGAACACCGGGGAGCTGTTTTTT.

This clone was detected only once. This sequence joins TRBV10-1 and TRBJ2-1; 9 bases agree with TRBD1. Germline CDR1 reads WNHNN; CDR2 reads SYGVQD (reference sequence). V was clipped by 2 bases and J by 5 bases; unmatched bases: 4. The CDR3 is 15 residues long. The CDR3 protein is CASSEPGQGDNEQFF. The CDR3 region has the DNA TGCGCCAGCAGTGAGCCGGGACAGGGCGACAATGAGCAGTTCTTC.

This clone came up a few times. The J gene is TRBJ2-6, the V gene TRBV4-3, with D unclear. The germline V and J ends were trimmed by 0 bases and 0 bases, with 6 bases remaining between them. This CDR3 spans 16 amino acids. Germline CDR1 reads LGHNA; CDR2 reads YSLEER. The CDR3 bases are TGCGCCAGCAGCCAAGATTTCAGCTCTGGGGCCAACGTCCTGACTTTC. Amino acids: CASSQDFSSGANVLTF.

This clone was seen only a few times. The chain is built from TRBV27 and TRBJ1-6, with TRBD1 matching 9 bases. The CDR3 spans 13 residues. The J segment lost 14 bases and the V segment lost 10 bases, leaving 12 bases of the junction unmatched. The V gene's germline CDR1 is MNHEY and CDR2 SMNVEV (reference sequence). The CDR3 sequence is CATQGQGRGSLHF. DNA for the CDR3: TGTGCCACCCAGGGACAGGGTCGAGGATCCCTCCACTTT.

This clone was counted between two and nine times. V is TRBV4-3 and J is TRBJ2-3, with D maybe TRBD2 (5 bases). The CDR3 totals 15 residues. The V end was cut by 3 bases, the J end by 2 bases, with 12 bases between. CDR1 and CDR2 (germline): LGHNA, YSLEER. The CDR3 region has the DNA TGCGCCAGCAGCCAGGAGGCAACTAACACAGATACGCAGTATTTT. Protein: CASSQEATNTDTQYF.